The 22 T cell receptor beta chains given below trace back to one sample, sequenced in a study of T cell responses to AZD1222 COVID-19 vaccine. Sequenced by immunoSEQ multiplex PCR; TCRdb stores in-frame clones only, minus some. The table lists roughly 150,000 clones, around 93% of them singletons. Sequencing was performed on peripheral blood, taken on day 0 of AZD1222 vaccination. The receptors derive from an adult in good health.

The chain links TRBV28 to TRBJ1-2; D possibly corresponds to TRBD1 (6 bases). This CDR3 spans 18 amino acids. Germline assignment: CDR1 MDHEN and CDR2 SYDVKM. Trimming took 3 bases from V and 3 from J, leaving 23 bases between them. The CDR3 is CASSLSRQVRRQDYGYTF. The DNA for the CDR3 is TGTGCCAGCAGTTTGTCTCGACAGGTGAGAAGGCAAGACTATGGCTACACCTTC.

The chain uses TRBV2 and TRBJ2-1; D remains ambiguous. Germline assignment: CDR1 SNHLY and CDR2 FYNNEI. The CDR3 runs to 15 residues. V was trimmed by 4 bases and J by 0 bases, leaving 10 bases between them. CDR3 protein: CASSVIPSSYNEQFF. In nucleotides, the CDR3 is TGTGCCAGCAGTGTTATTCCGAGCTCCTACAATGAGCAGTTCTTC.

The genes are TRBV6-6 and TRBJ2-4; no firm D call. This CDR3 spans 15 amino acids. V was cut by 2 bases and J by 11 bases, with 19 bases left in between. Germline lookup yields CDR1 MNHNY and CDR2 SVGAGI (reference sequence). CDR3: CASSYPVSERGVQYF. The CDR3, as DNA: TGTGCCAGCAGTTACCCGGTCTCCGAACGAGGTGTTCAGTACTTC.

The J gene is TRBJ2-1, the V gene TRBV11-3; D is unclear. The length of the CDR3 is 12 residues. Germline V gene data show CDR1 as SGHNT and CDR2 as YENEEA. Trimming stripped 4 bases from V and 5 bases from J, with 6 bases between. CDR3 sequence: CASSYQNNEQFF. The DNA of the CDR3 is TGTGCCAGCAGCTACCAGAACAATGAGCAGTTCTTC. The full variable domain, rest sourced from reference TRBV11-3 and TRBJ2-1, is EAGVVQSPRYKIIEKKQPVAFWCNPISGHNTLYWYLQNLGQGPELLIRYENEEAVDDSQLPKDRFSAERLKGVDSTLKIQPAELGDSAVYLCASSYQNNEQFFGPGTRLTVL.

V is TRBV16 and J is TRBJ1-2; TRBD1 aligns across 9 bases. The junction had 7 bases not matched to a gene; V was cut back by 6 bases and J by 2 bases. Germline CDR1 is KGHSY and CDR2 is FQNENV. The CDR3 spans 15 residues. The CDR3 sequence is CASSRSGTGNYGYTF. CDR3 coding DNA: TGTGCCAGCAGTCGATCCGGGACAGGGAACTATGGCTACACCTTC.

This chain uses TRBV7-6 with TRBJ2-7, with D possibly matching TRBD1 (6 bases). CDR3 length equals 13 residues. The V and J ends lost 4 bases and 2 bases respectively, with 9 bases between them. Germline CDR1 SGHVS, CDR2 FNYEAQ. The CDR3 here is CASSSGTTYEQYF. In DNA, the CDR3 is TGTGCCAGCAGCTCCGGGACAACCTACGAGCAGTACTTC.

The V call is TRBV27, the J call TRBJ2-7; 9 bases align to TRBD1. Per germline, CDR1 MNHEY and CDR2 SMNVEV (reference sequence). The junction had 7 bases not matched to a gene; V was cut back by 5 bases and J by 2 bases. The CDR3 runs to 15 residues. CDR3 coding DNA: TGTGCCAGCAGTCTTGGGACAGGGACCCCCTACGAGCAGTACTTC. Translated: CASSLGTGTPYEQYF.

The CDR3 here is CSVEGVGVGNTIYF. The CDR3 nucleotides are TGCAGCGTTGAAGGGGTAGGGGTCGGAAACACCATATATTTT. V usage is TRBV29-1 and J usage is TRBJ1-3; a possible D gene is TRBD1 (5 bases). Germline CDR1 SQVTM, CDR2 ANQGSEA. The CDR3 loop spans 14 amino acids. V gave up 1 base and J gave up 4 bases, with 11 bases separating them.

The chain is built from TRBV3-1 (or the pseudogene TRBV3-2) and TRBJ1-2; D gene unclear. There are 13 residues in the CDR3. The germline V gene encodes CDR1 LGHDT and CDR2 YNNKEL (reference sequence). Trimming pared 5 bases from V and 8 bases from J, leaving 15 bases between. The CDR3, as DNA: TGTGCCAGCAGCGCCGCCCCCGTTGAGGGCTACACCTTC. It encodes CASSAAPVEGYTF.

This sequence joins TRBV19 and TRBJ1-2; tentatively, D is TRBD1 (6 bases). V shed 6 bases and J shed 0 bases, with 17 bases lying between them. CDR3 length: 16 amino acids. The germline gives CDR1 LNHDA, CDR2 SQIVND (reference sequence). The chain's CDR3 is CASSPGGSPANYGYTF. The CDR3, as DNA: TGTGCCAGTAGCCCGGGGGGCAGTCCGGCTAACTATGGCTACACCTTC. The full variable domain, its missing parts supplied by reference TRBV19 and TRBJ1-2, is DGGITQSPKYLFRKEGQNVTLSCEQNLNHDAMYWYRQDPGQGLRLIYYSQIVNDFQKGDIAEGYSVSREKKESFPLTVTSAQKNPTAFYLCASSPGGSPANYGYTFGSGTRLTVV.

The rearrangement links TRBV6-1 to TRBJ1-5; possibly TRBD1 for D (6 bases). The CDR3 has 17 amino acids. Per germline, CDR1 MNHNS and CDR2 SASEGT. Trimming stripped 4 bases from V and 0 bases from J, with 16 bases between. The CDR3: CASSGPQGSRSNQPQHF. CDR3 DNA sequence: TGTGCCAGCAGTGGGCCTCAGGGGTCGCGTAGCAATCAGCCCCAGCATTTT.

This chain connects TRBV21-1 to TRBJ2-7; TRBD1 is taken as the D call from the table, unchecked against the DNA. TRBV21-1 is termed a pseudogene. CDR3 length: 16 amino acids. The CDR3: CASPRSRDRPRGEQYF. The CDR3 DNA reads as TGTGCCAGCCCCCGCTCCCGGGACAGACCAAGGGGAGAGCAGTACTTC.

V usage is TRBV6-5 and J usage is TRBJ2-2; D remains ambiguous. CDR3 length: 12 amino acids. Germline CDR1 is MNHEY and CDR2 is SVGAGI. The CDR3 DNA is TGTTCCACGACTGGGAACACCGGGGAGCTGTTTTTT. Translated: CSTTGNTGELFF.

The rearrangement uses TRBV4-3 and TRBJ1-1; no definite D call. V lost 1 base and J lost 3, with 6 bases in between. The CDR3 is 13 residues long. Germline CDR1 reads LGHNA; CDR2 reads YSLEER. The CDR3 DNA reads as TGCGCCAGCAGCCAAGGCGGATACACTGAAGCTTTCTTT. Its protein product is CASSQGGYTEAFF.

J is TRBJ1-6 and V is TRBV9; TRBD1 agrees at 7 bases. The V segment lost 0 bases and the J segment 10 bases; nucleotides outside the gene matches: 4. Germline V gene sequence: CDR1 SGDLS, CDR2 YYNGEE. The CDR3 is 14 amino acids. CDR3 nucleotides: TGTGCCAGCAGCGTAGAGGGACAGACCTCACCCCTCCACTTT. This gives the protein CASSVEGQTSPLHF. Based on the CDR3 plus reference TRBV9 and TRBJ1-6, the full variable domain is DSGVTQTPKHLITATGQRVTLRCSPRSGDLSVYWYQQSLDQGLQFLIQYYNGEERAKGNILERFSAQQFPDLHSELNLSSLELGDSALYFCASSVEGQTSPLHFGNGTRLTVT.

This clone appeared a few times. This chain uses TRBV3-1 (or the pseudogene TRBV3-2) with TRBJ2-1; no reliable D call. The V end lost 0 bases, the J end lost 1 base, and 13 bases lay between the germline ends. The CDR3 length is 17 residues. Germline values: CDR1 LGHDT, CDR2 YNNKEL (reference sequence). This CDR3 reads CASSQDRIAPSYNEQFF. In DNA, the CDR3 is TGTGCCAGCAGCCAAGATCGAATAGCCCCTTCCTACAATGAGCAGTTCTTC.

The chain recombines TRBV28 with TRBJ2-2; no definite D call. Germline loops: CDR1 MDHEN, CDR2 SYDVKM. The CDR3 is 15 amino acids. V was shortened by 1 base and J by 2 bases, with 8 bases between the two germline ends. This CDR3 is CASSLSSLNTGELFF. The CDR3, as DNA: TGTGCCAGCAGTTTATCAAGCTTAAACACCGGGGAGCTGTTTTTT.

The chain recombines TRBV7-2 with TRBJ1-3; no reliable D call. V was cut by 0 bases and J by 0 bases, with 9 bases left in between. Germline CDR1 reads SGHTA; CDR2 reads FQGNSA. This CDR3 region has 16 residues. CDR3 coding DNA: TGTGCCAGCAGCTTAGCTTCCCGGGTCTCTGGAAACACCATATATTTT. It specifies CASSLASRVSGNTIYF.

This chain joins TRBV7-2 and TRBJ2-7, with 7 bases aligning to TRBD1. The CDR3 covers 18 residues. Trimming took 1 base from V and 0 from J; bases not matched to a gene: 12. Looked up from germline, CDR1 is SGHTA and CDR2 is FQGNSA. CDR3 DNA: TGTGCCAGCAGCTTAGTTCAGGACAGGACTCCTTTCTCCTACGAGCAGTACTTC. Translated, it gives CASSLVQDRTPFSYEQYF.

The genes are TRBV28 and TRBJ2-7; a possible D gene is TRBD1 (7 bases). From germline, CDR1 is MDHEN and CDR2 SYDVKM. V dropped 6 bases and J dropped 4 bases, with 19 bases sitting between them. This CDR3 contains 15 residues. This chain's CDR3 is CASRETGTVLYEQYF. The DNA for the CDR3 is TGTGCCAGCAGAGAGACAGGGACTGTCCTATACGAGCAGTACTTC.

The CDR3 here is CASSYTRFRSGSRDTQYF. The CDR3, as DNA: TGTGCCAGCAGTTACACCCGATTCCGTAGCGGGAGCAGGGATACGCAGTATTTT. V is TRBV6-2 or TRBV6-3 and J is TRBJ2-3; the match to TRBD2 covers 9 bases. The germline V gene encodes CDR1 MNHEY and CDR2 SVGEGT. With 2 bases clipped from V and 6 bases from J, the junction kept 15 bases outside the gene matches. CDR3 length equals 18 residues.

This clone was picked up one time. Here the CDR3 reads CASSLVANQETQYF. CDR3 DNA: TGTGCCAGCAGCTTAGTAGCGAACCAAGAGACCCAGTACTTC. The chain is built from TRBV7-9 and TRBJ2-5; TRBD2 might be the D (5 bases). The germline V gene encodes CDR1 SEHNR and CDR2 FQNEAQ (reference sequence). The CDR3 is 14 amino acids. Trimming left V 1 base short and J 0 bases short, with 6 bases between.